This T cell receptor (beta chain) was sequenced in a study of beta chain features in type 1 diabetes. The isolated RNA, all of it, was reverse transcribed, so expressed TCRB transcripts were what got sequenced. Method: immunoSEQ multiplex PCR; TCRdb's copy keeps in-frame clones and lacks some. In the table there are under 150,000 clones, 6.9% of which are singletons. General study points: The naive, central memory and Treg TCRB repertoires showed an apparent similarity that was greater among patients than among healthy donors.

V lost 3 bases and J lost 0, with 15 bases in between. Germline CDR1 is KGHSH and CDR2 is LQKENI. The CDR3 runs to 16 residues. Comments on this clone: Antigen specificity is unknown.

The sequence derives from a woman aged 30 to 39 in good health. This chain joins TRBV18 and TRBJ2-7; D might be TRBD2 (6 bases). The sample was central memory CD4+ T cells from blood. CDR3 sequence: CASSPPERAGSYEQYF. The CDR3 DNA is TGTGCCAGCTCACCTCCCGAGCGGGCGGGCTCCTACGAGCAGTACTTC.